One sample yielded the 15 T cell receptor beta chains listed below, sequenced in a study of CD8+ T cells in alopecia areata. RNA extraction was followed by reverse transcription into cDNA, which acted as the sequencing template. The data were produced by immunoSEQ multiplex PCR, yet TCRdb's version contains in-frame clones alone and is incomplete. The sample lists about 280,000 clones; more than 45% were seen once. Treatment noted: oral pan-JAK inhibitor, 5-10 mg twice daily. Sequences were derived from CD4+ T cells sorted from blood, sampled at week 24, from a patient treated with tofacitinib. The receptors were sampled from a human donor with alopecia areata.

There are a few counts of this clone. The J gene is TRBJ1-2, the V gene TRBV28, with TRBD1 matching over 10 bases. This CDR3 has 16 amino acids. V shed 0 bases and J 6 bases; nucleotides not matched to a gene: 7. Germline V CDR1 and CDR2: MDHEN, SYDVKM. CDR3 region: CASSLWEPGQGNGYTF. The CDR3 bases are TGTGCCAGCAGTTTATGGGAACCGGGACAGGGGAATGGCTACACCTTC.

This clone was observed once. For the CDR3, the DNA is TGTGCCAGCAGGCAGGGGAACACCGGGGAGCTGTTTTTT. Translation: CASRQGNTGELFF. V is TRBV2 and J is TRBJ2-2, with D perhaps TRBD1 (5 bases). CDR1 is SNHLY and CDR2 is FYNNEI in the germline V gene. This CDR3 region has 13 residues. Trimming took 6 bases from V and 1 from J, leaving 6 bases between them.

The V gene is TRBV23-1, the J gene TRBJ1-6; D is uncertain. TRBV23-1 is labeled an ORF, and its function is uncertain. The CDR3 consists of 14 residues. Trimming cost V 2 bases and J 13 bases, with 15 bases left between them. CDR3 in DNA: TGCGCCAGCAGTCAAGAGGGAACCTCCCCTCCCCTCCACTTT. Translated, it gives CASSQEGTSPPLHF.

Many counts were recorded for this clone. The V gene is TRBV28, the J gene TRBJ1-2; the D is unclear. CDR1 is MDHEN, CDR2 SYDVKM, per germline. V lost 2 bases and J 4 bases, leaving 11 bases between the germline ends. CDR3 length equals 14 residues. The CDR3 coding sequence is TGTGCCAGCAGTTTAGCTGGCAGGAGCTATGGCTACACCTTC. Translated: CASSLAGRSYGYTF.

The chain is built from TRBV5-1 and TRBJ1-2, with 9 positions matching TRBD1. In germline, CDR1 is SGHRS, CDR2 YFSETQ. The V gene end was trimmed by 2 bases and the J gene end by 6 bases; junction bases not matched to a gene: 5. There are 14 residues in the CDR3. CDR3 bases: TGCGCCAGCAGCTTTGGACAGGGGAGGAATGGCTACACCTTC. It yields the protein CASSFGQGRNGYTF.

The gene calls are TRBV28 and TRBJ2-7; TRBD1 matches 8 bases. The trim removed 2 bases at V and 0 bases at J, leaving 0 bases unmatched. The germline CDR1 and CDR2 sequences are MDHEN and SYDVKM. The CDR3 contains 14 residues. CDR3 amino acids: CASSLQGASYEQYF. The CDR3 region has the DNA TGTGCCAGCAGTTTACAGGGGGCCTCCTACGAGCAGTACTTC.

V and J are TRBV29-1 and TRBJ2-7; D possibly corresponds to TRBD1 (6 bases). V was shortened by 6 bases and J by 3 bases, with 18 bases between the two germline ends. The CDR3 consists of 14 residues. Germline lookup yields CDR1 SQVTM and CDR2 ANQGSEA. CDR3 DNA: TGCAGCGTGGAACCCGGGCAGGGGTACTACGAGCAGTACTTC. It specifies CSVEPGQGYYEQYF.

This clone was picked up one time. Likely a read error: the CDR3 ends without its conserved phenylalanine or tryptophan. The CDR3 spells CASRLFSGTNYGYTL. The CDR3 DNA is TGTGCCAGCAGACTGTTTTCGGGCACCAACTATGGCTACACCCTC. The chain has TRBV13 and TRBJ1-2, with unresolved D. The germline V gene has CDR1 PRHDT and CDR2 FYEKMQ (reference sequence). CDR3 length equals 15 residues. Trimming cost V 6 bases and J 2 bases, with 16 bases left between them.

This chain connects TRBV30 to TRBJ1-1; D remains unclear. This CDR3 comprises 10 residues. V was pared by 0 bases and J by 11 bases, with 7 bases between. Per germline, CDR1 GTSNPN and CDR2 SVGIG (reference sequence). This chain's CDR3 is CAWSVLRAFF. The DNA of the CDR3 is TGTGCCTGGAGTGTACTCCGGGCTTTCTTT.

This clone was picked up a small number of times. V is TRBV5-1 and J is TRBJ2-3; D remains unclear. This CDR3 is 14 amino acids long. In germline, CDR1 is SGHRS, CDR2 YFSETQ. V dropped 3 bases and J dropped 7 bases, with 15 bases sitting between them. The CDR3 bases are TGCGCCAGCAGCTCGGATATCCTTGTAAATACGCAGTATTTT. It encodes CASSSDILVNTQYF. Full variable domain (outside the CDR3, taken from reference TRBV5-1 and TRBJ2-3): KAGVTQTPRYLIKTRGQQVTLSCSPISGHRSVSWYQQTPGQGLQFLFEYFSETQRNKGNFPGRFSGRQFSNSRSEMNVSTLELGDSALYLCASSSDILVNTQYFGPGTRLTVL.

CDR3 bases: TGCAGCGTCCGGGGGCGGGGACGTAGGGAGCAGTTCTTC. Translating it yields CSVRGRGRREQFF. J is TRBJ2-1 and V is TRBV29-1; D tentatively fits TRBD1 or TRBD2 (6 bases each). Germline-derived CDR1 and CDR2 are SQVTM and ANQGSEA. Trimming removed 6 bases at V and 10 bases at J, with 19 bases between. CDR3 length: 13 amino acids.

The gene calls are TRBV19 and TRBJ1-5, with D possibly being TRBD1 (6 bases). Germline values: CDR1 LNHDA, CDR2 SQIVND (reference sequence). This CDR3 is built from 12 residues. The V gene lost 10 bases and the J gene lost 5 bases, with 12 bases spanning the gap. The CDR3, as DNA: TGTGCCACACAGGGACGGGATCAGCCCCAGCATTTT. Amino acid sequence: CATQGRDQPQHF.

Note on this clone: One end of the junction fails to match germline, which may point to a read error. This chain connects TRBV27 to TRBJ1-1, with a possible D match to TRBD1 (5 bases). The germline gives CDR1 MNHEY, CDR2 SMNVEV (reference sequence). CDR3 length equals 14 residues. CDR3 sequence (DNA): TGTGCCAGCCGTGGGCTGGGACGCAGCACTGAAACTTTCTTT. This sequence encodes CASRGLGRSTETFF.

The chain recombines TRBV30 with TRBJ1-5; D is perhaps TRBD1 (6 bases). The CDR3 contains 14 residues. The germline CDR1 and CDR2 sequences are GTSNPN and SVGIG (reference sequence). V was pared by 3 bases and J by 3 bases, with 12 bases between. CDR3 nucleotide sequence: TGTGCCTGGAGCGCCAGGGGCGACAATCAGCCCCAGCATTTT. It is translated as CAWSARGDNQPQHF.

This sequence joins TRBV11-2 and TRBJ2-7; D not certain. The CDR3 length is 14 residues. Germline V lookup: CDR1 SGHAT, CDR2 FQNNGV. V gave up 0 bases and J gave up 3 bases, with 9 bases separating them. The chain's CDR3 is CASSLDLGVYEQYF. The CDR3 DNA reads TGTGCCAGCAGCTTAGATCTAGGAGTCTACGAGCAGTACTTC. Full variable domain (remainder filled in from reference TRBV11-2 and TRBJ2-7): EAGVAQSPRYKIIEKRQSVAFWCNPISGHATLYWYQQILGQGPKLLIQFQNNGVVDDSQLPKDRFSAERLKGVDSTLKIQPAKLEDSAVYLCASSLDLGVYEQYFGPGTRLTVT.